The rows below give T cell receptor beta chains drawn from one sample of a study of T-cell reconstitution after alpha-beta-depleted transplantation in children. TCRdb itself ran the PCR reads through MiXCR, one entry per CDR3 protein. The sample includes about 980,000 distinct CDR3 sequences, about 30% of them seen just once. Source: PBMCs, mostly from graft donor cells, taken 360 days after TCRalphabeta/CD19-depleted stem cell transplant. All receptors derive from a boy in the first two years of life who had a stem cell transplant for SCID, so the T cells may come from the graft donor. The CDR3 runs from the conserved cysteine through the conserved F or W. Each record gives: J gene, D gene, V gene, clone size, CDR3 protein, CDR3 DNA. A D gene is named only where the DNA matches it firmly. Clone size, where shown, is once, few, many, or a class for clones that have expanded.

>TRBJ2-7|NA|TRBV4-1|NA
CASSQDVRQLSEQYF
TGCGCCAGCAGCCAAGACGTGAGACAGCTTAGCGAGCAGTACTTC
>TRBJ2-2|NA|TRBV2|NA
CASRVNTGELFF
TGTGCCAGCAGAGTGAACACCGGGGAGCTGTTTTTT
>TRBJ1-5|NA|TRBV6-5|few
CASSYSNINQPQHF
TGTGCCAGCAGTTACTCGAACATCAATCAGCCCCAGCATTTT
>TRBJ1-1|TRBD1|TRBV5-1|NA
CASSLDGQGRNTEAFF
TGCGCCAGCAGCTTGGATGGACAGGGTAGGAACACTGAAGCTTTCTTT
>TRBJ2-5|NA|TRBV4-3|few
CASSQDVSGRGSETQYF
TGCGCCAGCAGCCAAGATGTATCGGGGCGAGGTTCAGAGACCCAGTACTTC
>TRBJ2-7|NA|TRBV28|once
CASSFSPARHEQYF
TGTGCCAGCAGTTTTTCGCCGGCACGGCACGAGCAGTACTTC
>TRBJ1-3|NA|TRBV14|NA
CASSQDERDLNTIYF
TGTGCCAGCAGCCAAGATGAGAGGGACCTAAACACCATATATTTT
>TRBJ1-1|NA|TRBV12-3/TRBV12-4|NA
CASSLGPHSPPEAFF
TGTGCCAGCAGTTTAGGGCCACATTCCCCCCCAGAAGCTTTCTTT
>TRBJ1-6|NA|TRBV5-1|NA
CASSLGSLWDSPLHF
TGCGCCAGCAGCTTGGGGAGCCTTTGGGATTCACCCCTCCACTTT
>TRBJ2-7|TRBD1|TRBV4-2|NA
CASSHHGGQGFYEQYF
TGTGCCAGCAGCCATCACGGGGGACAGGGGTTCTACGAGCAGTACTTC
>TRBJ2-7|NA|TRBV29-1|few
CSVVQGETYEQYF
TGCAGCGTTGTACAGGGAGAAACCTACGAGCAGTACTTC
>TRBJ2-2|NA|TRBV18|few
CASSPPARGTGELFF
TGTGCCAGCTCACCACCGGCAAGAGGGACCGGGGAGCTGTTTTTT
>TRBJ2-1|TRBD2|TRBV5-6|few
CASSLRLAWEQFF
TGTGCCAGCAGCCTACGACTAGCTTGGGAGCAGTTCTTC
>TRBJ2-4|TRBD1|TRBV20-1|few
CSASRGPDKNIQYF
TGCAGTGCTAGTAGGGGGCCGGACAAAAACATTCAGTACTTC
>TRBJ1-1|TRBD1|TRBV12-3/TRBV12-4|NA
CASNSPGQGKAFF
TGTGCCAGCAACTCCCCGGGACAGGGGAAAGCTTTCTTT
>TRBJ1-1|NA|TRBV20-1|NA
CSAPQGPYTEAFF
TGCAGTGCACCTCAGGGGCCGTACACTGAAGCTTTCTTT
>TRBJ2-1|NA|TRBV4-2|few
CASSQDRIGASSYNEQFF
TGTGCCAGCAGCCAAGATCGGATAGGGGCGAGCTCCTACAATGAGCAGTTCTTC
>TRBJ1-2|TRBD1|TRBV5-4|NA
CASSSLGDRHYGYTF
TGTGCCAGCAGCTCACTAGGGGACAGGCACTATGGCTACACCTTC
>TRBJ2-3|NA|TRBV4-2|NA
CASSQVLGYPDTQYF
TGTGCCAGCAGCCAAGTACTAGGGTACCCAGATACGCAGTATTTT
>TRBJ2-3|TRBD2|TRBV6-5|few
CASSYSGLAGTQYF
TGTGCCAGCAGCTACTCCGGACTAGCGGGTACGCAGTATTTT
>TRBJ1-2|NA|TRBV20-1|NA
CSAPTGRVYYGYTF
TGCAGTGCCCCGACGGGGAGGGTGTACTATGGCTACACCTTC
>TRBJ1-6|TRBD1|TRBV7-9|NA
CASSLGGQGLPPLHF
TGTGCCAGCAGCTTAGGAGGACAGGGTTTGCCACCCCTCCACTTT
>TRBJ2-7|NA|TRBV6-6|once
CASTTRQSYEQYF
TGTGCCAGCACTACAAGACAGAGCTACGAGCAGTACTTC
>TRBJ2-3|NA|TRBV5-6|once
CASSFWVRAFTDTQYF
TGTGCCAGCAGCTTTTGGGTGAGAGCTTTCACAGATACGCAGTATTTT
>TRBJ1-1|NA|TRBV12-3/TRBV12-4|NA
CASSFSTYTEAFF
TGTGCCAGCAGTTTTTCGACCTACACTGAAGCTTTCTTT
>TRBJ2-2|NA|TRBV5-1|few
CASSFSVGGTGELFF
TGCGCCAGCAGCTTTTCGGTAGGAGGTACCGGGGAGCTGTTTTTT
>TRBJ2-3|NA|TRBV7-2|few
CASSFDPLDTQYF
TGTGCCAGCAGCTTTGACCCCTTAGATACGCAGTATTTT
>TRBJ2-3|TRBD2|TRBV9|few
CASSVGSLAGGSQYF
TGTGCCAGCAGCGTAGGCAGCCTAGCGGGAGGCTCGCAGTATTTT
>TRBJ1-1|NA|TRBV29-1|NA
CSAPGITEAFF
TGCAGCGCCCCGGGGATCACTGAAGCTTTCTTT
>TRBJ1-1|TRBD1|TRBV20-1|few
CSAILGQVGTEAFF
TGCAGTGCTATCTTGGGACAGGTGGGAACTGAAGCTTTCTTT
>TRBJ2-3|TRBD2|TRBV20-1|many
CSARRSSGVSDTQYF
TGCAGTGCTAGAAGGTCTAGCGGGGTATCAGATACGCAGTATTTT
>TRBJ2-4|NA|TRBV12-3/TRBV12-4|few
CASSFRRLAKNIQYF
TGTGCCAGCAGTTTCAGGCGCCTAGCCAAAAACATTCAGTACTTC
>TRBJ1-1|TRBD1|TRBV5-1|few
CASSFGRGGRPNTEAFF
TGCGCCAGCAGCTTTGGCAGGGGGGGGCGACCGAACACTGAAGCTTTCTTT
>TRBJ2-3|TRBD2|TRBV5-5|few
CASSLRASGGATDTQYF
TGTGCCAGCAGCTTGAGGGCTAGCGGGGGGGCTACAGATACGCAGTATTTT
>TRBJ2-5|NA|TRBV7-2|few
CASSRHTQGVGETQYF
TGTGCCAGCAGCCGACATACGCAGGGAGTAGGAGAGACCCAGTACTTC
>TRBJ2-3|NA|TRBV28|NA
CASTPRGDTQYF
TGTGCCAGCACCCCCCGGGGGGATACGCAGTATTTT
>TRBJ2-5|NA|TRBV5-8|few
CASTPRRTFQETQYF
TGTGCCAGCACCCCACGGCGCACCTTCCAAGAGACCCAGTACTTC
>TRBJ2-3|NA|TRBV5-1|few
CASSFSVAALDTQYF
TGCGCCAGCAGCTTTTCGGTAGCGGCCCTAGATACGCAGTATTTT
>TRBJ2-4|NA|TRBV4-3|NA
CASSQNRVGAKNIQYF
TGCGCCAGCAGCCAAAACAGGGTAGGGGCCAAAAACATTCAGTACTTC
>TRBJ2-7|TRBD1|TRBV5-1|NA
CASSLGGGRRLYEQYF
TGCGCCAGCAGCTTGGGAGGGGGCCGACGGCTTTACGAGCAGTACTTC
>TRBJ2-2|TRBD1|TRBV9|few
CASSYTGTGYTGELFF
TGTGCCAGCAGCTACACCGGGACAGGGTACACCGGGGAGCTGTTTTTT
>TRBJ2-1|TRBD2|TRBV4-1|NA
CASSQYSGGAGYNEQFF
TGCGCCAGCAGCCAGTACAGCGGGGGGGCAGGGTACAATGAGCAGTTCTTC
>TRBJ2-2|TRBD2|TRBV15|NA
CATSSPGLGNTGELFF
TGTGCCACCAGCAGTCCCGGACTAGGGAACACCGGGGAGCTGTTTTTT
>TRBJ2-5|NA|TRBV7-9|many
CASSLASKGWETQYF
TGTGCCAGCAGCTTAGCGAGTAAGGGATGGGAGACCCAGTACTTC
>TRBJ2-5|TRBD1|TRBV10-3|once
CAISLTGGLVETQYF
TGTGCCATCAGTCTGACAGGGGGCCTTGTTGAGACCCAGTACTTC
>TRBJ2-1|NA|TRBV6-1|NA
CASSRGAANEQFF
TGTGCCAGCAGCCGGGGGGCGGCCAATGAGCAGTTCTTC
>TRBJ1-1|TRBD1|TRBV6-5|NA
CASSYFQGVATEAFF
TGTGCCAGCAGTTACTTTCAGGGGGTGGCCACTGAAGCTTTCTTT